These T cell receptor beta chains were read from a single sample in a study of CD8 T cells in ankylosing spondylitis. TCRdb fed the 5' RACE reads into MiXCR, producing one record per CDR3 protein. The table has roughly 100,000 distinct CDR3 sequences, under 30% seen once; the top ten hold 12%. Sequencing input: synovial fluid, either unsorted or a sorted T cell fraction (not recorded which). The receptors come from a male donor with ankylosing spondylitis. The CDR3 runs from the conserved cysteine through the conserved F or W. A D gene is named only where the DNA matches it firmly. Rows give clone size only sometimes, using once, few, many, or a class for an expanded clone.

j_call	v_call	d_call	clone_size	cdr3_nt	cdr3_aa
TRBJ2-1	TRBV5-1	TRBD2	NA	TGCGCCAGCAGCAACTCGGGACTAAGTTTCAGTGAGCAGTTCTTC	CASSNSGLSFSEQFF
TRBJ2-1	TRBV24-1	NA	NA	TGTGCCACCAGTGATCGGGACACTTACAACTACAATGAGCAGTTCTTC	CATSDRDTYNYNEQFF
TRBJ2-3	TRBV7-2	TRBD1	NA	TGTGCCGCCTCGGGACAGCCCACAGATACGCAGTATTTT	CAASGQPTDTQYF
TRBJ1-4	TRBV7-9	TRBD1	few	TGTGCCAGCAGCCCGGGACAGGCAACTAATGAAAAACTGTTTTTT	CASSPGQATNEKLFF
TRBJ2-7	TRBV7-2	TRBD2	NA	TGTGCCAGCAGCTTAGCTCCTCTGGGGAGCGGGAGTTATATAGAGCAGTACTTC	CASSLAPLGSGSYIEQYF
TRBJ2-5	TRBV19	NA	few	TGTGCCAGTAGTGTGGGAAGGCAAGAGACCCAGTACTTC	CASSVGRQETQYF
TRBJ1-6	TRBV7-9	TRBD1	NA	TGTGCCAGCAGCCCACCGGGACAGGGGGAAAGGTCACCCCTCCACTTT	CASSPPGQGERSPLHF
TRBJ1-5	TRBV30	NA	few	TGTGCCTGGACGGTCAGGGGTCAAAGCAATCAGCCCCAGCATTTT	CAWTVRGQSNQPQHF
TRBJ2-1	TRBV10-1	NA	NA	TGCGCCAGCAGTGAGTCTATAGGTGTAAGGGGTTACAATGAGCAGTTCTTC	CASSESIGVRGYNEQFF
TRBJ2-5	TRBV6-1	TRBD2	NA	TGTGCCAGCAGCCGCACGACTAGCGGGGGGGGAGAGACCCAGTACTTC	CASSRTTSGGGETQYF
TRBJ2-1	TRBV12-3/TRBV12-4	NA	few	TGTGCCAGCAGTTACAGCCACGGGGGCGAGCAGTTCTTC	CASSYSHGGEQFF
TRBJ2-1	TRBV5-4	NA	NA	TGTGCCAGCAGCTTGGAGGGGGTATACAATGAGCAGTTCTTC	CASSLEGVYNEQFF
TRBJ1-1	TRBV5-1	NA	medium-sized	TGCGCCAGCAGTAATGGACAGCCGAACACTGAAGCTTTCTTT	CASSNGQPNTEAFF
TRBJ2-1	TRBV20-1	TRBD2	NA	TGCAGTGCTAGTCAAGGAGCGGGAGGTCCCAATGAGCAGTTCTTC	CSASQGAGGPNEQFF
TRBJ2-1	TRBV12-3/TRBV12-4	NA	many	TGTGCCAGCAGGTTGACTGACTACAATGAGCAGTTCTTC	CASRLTDYNEQFF
TRBJ2-3	TRBV10-3	NA	NA	TGTGCCATCAGGGAGGACCTAAGCACAGATACGCAGTATTTT	CAIREDLSTDTQYF
TRBJ1-1	TRBV5-1	TRBD1	NA	TGCGCCAGCAGCATCGACGGGACAGGTATGAACACTGAAGCTTTCTTT	CASSIDGTGMNTEAFF
TRBJ2-7	TRBV20-1	NA	few	TGCAGTGCTAGAGCCCCCTTGGCAGGGCAGTACTTC	CSARAPLAGQYF
TRBJ1-1	TRBV5-1	TRBD1	few	TGCGCCAGCAGCTTGGCTGGACAGGGGGCCGGGAACACTGAAGCTTTCTTT	CASSLAGQGAGNTEAFF
TRBJ2-7	TRBV3-1	NA	many	TGTGCCAGCAGCCCACTGGCTAGTCAGCACGAGCAGTACTTC	CASSPLASQHEQYF
TRBJ2-5	TRBV5-1	TRBD1	few	TGCGCCAGCAGCTTTATGTCGACAGGGGAAGAGACCCAGTACTTC	CASSFMSTGEETQYF
TRBJ2-1	TRBV6-2/TRBV6-3	TRBD2	NA	TGTGCCAGCAGACCACTATCGGGACTAGCTTCCTTGAGCTCCTACAATGAGCAGTTCTTC	CASRPLSGLASLSSYNEQFF
TRBJ2-1	TRBV4-1	TRBD2	NA	TGCGCCAGCAGCCCTAGCGGGAGAGGGAATGAGCAGTTCTTC	CASSPSGRGNEQFF
TRBJ2-1	TRBV6-1	TRBD2	NA	TGTGCCAGCAGCCTCGGGACTAGTACCTACAATGAGCAGTTCTTC	CASSLGTSTYNEQFF
TRBJ2-1	TRBV5-1	NA	few	TGCGCCAGCAGCCCCCGGGACTTCCCCTGGGAGCAGTTCTTC	CASSPRDFPWEQFF
TRBJ1-3	TRBV5-6	NA	NA	TGTGCCAGCAGCTTGTCAGGGGCTGGAAACACCATATATTTT	CASSLSGAGNTIYF
TRBJ2-1	TRBV11-2	NA	many	TGTGCCAGCAGCTTTCCGGGTATGAGCAATGAGCAGTTCTTC	CASSFPGMSNEQFF
TRBJ2-3	TRBV20-1	TRBD1	NA	TGCAGTGCTAGTGAGACAGGGGGCCGAGATACGCAGTATTTT	CSASETGGRDTQYF
TRBJ2-1	TRBV20-1	TRBD1	few	TGCAGTGCTAGAGATATAGGAAAGGGGGCTTACAATGAGCAGTTCTTC	CSARDIGKGAYNEQFF
TRBJ2-1	TRBV12-3/TRBV12-4	NA	many	TGTGCCAGCAGCTTGCGAAATGAGCAGTTCTTC	CASSLRNEQFF
TRBJ2-3	TRBV29-1	TRBD1	many	TGCAGCGTTGAAAGGGGACAGACACTACGCACAGATACGCAGTATTTT	CSVERGQTLRTDTQYF
TRBJ1-5	TRBV7-2	NA	many	TGTGCCAGCAGAGACCGGGACGGGAATCAGCCCCAGCATTTT	CASRDRDGNQPQHF
TRBJ2-5	TRBV3-1	NA	few	TGTGCCAGCAGCCAAGAGACCCAGTACTTC	CASSQETQYF
TRBJ2-1	TRBV7-2	NA	few	TGTGCCAGCAGCAACATTTTGGGATCCTACAATGAGCAGTTCTTC	CASSNILGSYNEQFF
TRBJ2-1	TRBV20-1	NA	NA	TGCAGTGCTATGGACCTGATGAGCTCCTACAATGAGCAGTTCTTC	CSAMDLMSSYNEQFF
TRBJ2-5	TRBV11-3	TRBD2	NA	TGTGCCAGCAGCGAGGGGACTAGCCTCCGACCCGGGGAGACCCAGTACTTC	CASSEGTSLRPGETQYF
TRBJ2-2	TRBV10-3	NA	NA	TGTGCCATCAGGCAGGAGGCCACCACCGGGGAGCTGTTTTTT	CAIRQEATTGELFF
TRBJ2-2	TRBV6-1	TRBD2	few	TGTGCCAGCATCCTAGCGGGAGGGAGCACCGGGGAGCTGTTTTTT	CASILAGGSTGELFF
TRBJ2-3	TRBV7-2	TRBD2	few	TGTGCCAGCAGCTCCTCCGGGACTAGGGGCACAGATACGCAGTATTTT	CASSSSGTRGTDTQYF
TRBJ2-3	TRBV20-1	NA	NA	TGCAGTGCCGCTAAGGATCCGACCCTGGCCTATACGCAGTATTTT	CSAAKDPTLAYTQYF
TRBJ2-3	TRBV5-1	NA	many	TGCGCCAGCAGCTTAGGGCGGGTGGGCGGCGCAGATACGCAGTATTTT	CASSLGRVGGADTQYF
TRBJ1-2	TRBV20-1	NA	NA	TGCAGTGCTAGAGGAGTAGACAAAGGATTCGGAGATGGCTACACCTTC	CSARGVDKGFGDGYTF
TRBJ2-2	TRBV6-2/TRBV6-3	TRBD1	NA	TGTGCCAGCACCCGCCTCCTGGGACAGGGGGTTTCGTCCCTCTCGGGCACCGGGGAGCTGTTTTTT	CASTRLLGQGVSSLSGTGELFF
TRBJ2-3	TRBV6-1	NA	few	TGTGCCAGCAGTCTTGGCCAGGGCCCCGGAAATACGCAGTATTTT	CASSLGQGPGNTQYF
TRBJ1-6	TRBV28	TRBD1	NA	TGTGCCAGCAGTCCACCGACAGGGGGCTATAATTCACCCCTCCACTTT	CASSPPTGGYNSPLHF
TRBJ1-3	TRBV20-1	NA	many	TGCAGTGCTAGAGACCGGAAAAGCTACTCTGGAAACACCATATATTTT	CSARDRKSYSGNTIYF
TRBJ2-1	TRBV7-9	NA	NA	TGTGCCAATCCCTCAGACGGGAACAATGAGCAGTTCTTC	CANPSDGNNEQFF
TRBJ1-6	TRBV12-3/TRBV12-4	TRBD1	few	TGTGCCAGCAGGACAGGGCCTTTAAGGAATTCACCCCTCCACTTT	CASRTGPLRNSPLHF
TRBJ2-2	TRBV25-1	TRBD2	many	TGTGCCAGCACAGAGGGACTAGGAGTAGCCGGGGAGCTGTTTTTT	CASTEGLGVAGELFF
TRBJ2-3	TRBV11-2	NA	many	TGTGCCAGCAGCTTAGAGGGACGAGCCACAGATACGCAGTATTTT	CASSLEGRATDTQYF
TRBJ2-1	TRBV3-1	TRBD2	NA	TGTGCCAGCAGCCACCCGGAGGGTAGCGGGACCAACTACAATGAGCAGTTCTTC	CASSHPEGSGTNYNEQFF
TRBJ1-5	TRBV29-1	NA	NA	TGCAGCGTTGTGGGGAGTAGCAATCAGCCCCAGCATTTT	CSVVGSSNQPQHF
TRBJ2-2	TRBV28	NA	NA	TGTGCCAGCTTTTCCGCCTCCTTACTCACCGGGGAGCTGTTTTTT	CASFSASLLTGELFF
TRBJ1-1	TRBV20-1	NA	NA	TGCCGCAACAAGCAGTTGCCTGAAGCTTTCTTT	CRNKQLPEAFF